A single sample gave rise to the 8 T cell receptor beta chains below, sequenced in a study of CD8 T cells in ankylosing spondylitis. Each CDR3 protein gets one entry after TCRdb re-called the 5' RACE reads with MiXCR. The sample consists of 200,000 to 300,000 distinct CDR3 sequences, 10% of them appearing once. Sequencing was performed on blood, either unsorted or a sorted T cell fraction (not recorded which). All receptors derive from a male donor with ankylosing spondylitis or in good health (not recorded which).

This clonotype was counted only a few times. The rearrangement uses TRBV12-3 or TRBV12-4 and TRBJ2-7, with TRBD2 identical over 8 bases. The CDR3 sequence is 15 residues long. J lost 1 base, V lost 4 bases, and 6 bases had no gene match. CDR3: CASSYVAGGSYEQYF. CDR3 nucleotides: TGTGCCAGCAGTTACGTGGCGGGGGGTTCCTACGAGCAGTACTTC.

The chain is built from TRBV4-2 and TRBJ2-3; possibly TRBD1 or TRBD2 for D (7 bases each). The CDR3 consists of 16 residues. V gave up 4 bases and J gave up 6 bases, with 20 bases separating them. CDR1 is LGHNA, CDR2 YNFKEQ, per germline. CDR3 bases: TGTGCCAGCAGCCTTCGGTCAGGGGGGGGTGTTGATACGCAGTATTTT. Protein product: CASSLRSGGGVDTQYF.

V is TRBV7-2 and J is TRBJ1-2; no definite D call. The CDR3 has 15 amino acids. V was cut by 1 base and J by 4 bases, with 13 bases left in between. Germline assignment: CDR1 SGHTA and CDR2 FQGNSA. CDR3 sequence reads: CASSLVPTEPYGYTF. The CDR3 nucleotides are TGTGCCAGCAGCTTAGTTCCGACTGAGCCCTATGGCTACACCTTC.

This clonotype was seen at least ten times. The gene calls are TRBV6-1 and TRBJ2-2, with D tentatively TRBD2 (5 bases). This CDR3 contains 14 residues. CDR1 and CDR2 from the germline V gene are MNHNS and SASEGT. V lost 10 bases and J 3 bases, leaving 15 bases between the germline ends. The CDR3 is CATERGLYTGELFF. CDR3 DNA sequence: TGTGCCACCGAACGGGGTCTATACACCGGGGAGCTGTTTTTT.

In this sample, this clonotype turned up once. The chain couples TRBV7-2 to TRBJ2-2; possibly TRBD1 for D (6 bases). CDR1 and CDR2 (germline): SGHTA, FQGNSA. The CDR3 totals 16 residues. Trimming took 5 bases from V and 5 from J, leaving 18 bases between them. For the CDR3, the DNA is TGTGCCAGCAGCCCCCAGACAGGTCCAGGGACCGGGGAGCTGTTTTTT. Translating gives CASSPQTGPGTGELFF.

A few counts support this clonotype. The rearrangement links TRBV7-9 to TRBJ1-2; D is unresolved. The CDR3 runs 12 residues. Germline CDR1 and CDR2: SEHNR and FQNEAQ (reference sequence). V shed 1 base and J shed 8 bases, with 8 bases lying between them. CDR3 region: CASSLVGAGYTF. In DNA, the CDR3 is TGTGCCAGCAGCTTAGTGGGCGCGGGCTACACCTTC.

The rearrangement links TRBV12-3 or TRBV12-4 to TRBJ1-2; D call uncertain. The CDR3 is 12 amino acids. Trimming removed 6 bases at V and 3 bases at J, with 8 bases between. Written as DNA, the CDR3 is TGTGCCAGCAGCCCGGTCTACTATGGCTACACCTTC. This translates into CASSPVYYGYTF.

DNA of the CDR3: TGCAGTGCTCGACCGCTAACTAATGAAAAACTGTTTTTT. Translation gives CSARPLTNEKLFF. The V call is TRBV20-1, the J call TRBJ1-4; D unclear. V gave up 5 bases and J gave up 1 base, with 8 bases separating them. This CDR3 contains 13 residues. The germline CDR1 and CDR2 sequences are DFQATT and SNEGSKA (reference sequence).